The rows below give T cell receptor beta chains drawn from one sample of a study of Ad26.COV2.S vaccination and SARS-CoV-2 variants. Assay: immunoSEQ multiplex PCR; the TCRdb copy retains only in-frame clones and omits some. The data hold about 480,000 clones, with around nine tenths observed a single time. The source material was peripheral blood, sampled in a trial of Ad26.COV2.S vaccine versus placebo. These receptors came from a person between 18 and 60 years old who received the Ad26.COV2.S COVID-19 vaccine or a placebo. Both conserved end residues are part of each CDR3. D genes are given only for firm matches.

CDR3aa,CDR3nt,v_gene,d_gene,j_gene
CASSPGTLQETQYF,TGTGCCAGCTCACCAGGAACTCTCCAAGAGACCCAGTACTTC,TRBV18,-,TRBJ2-5
CASSLDPVSSYEQYF,TGCGCCAGCAGCTTGGATCCCGTTAGCTCCTACGAGCAGTACTTC,TRBV5-1,-,TRBJ2-7
CASSAYFGETQYF,TGTGCCAGCAGTGCATATTTCGGGGAGACCCAGTACTTC,TRBV6-4,-,TRBJ2-5
CASSTDRGQTQYF,TGTGCCAGTAGTACTGACAGGGGGCAGACCCAGTACTTC,TRBV19,TRBD1,TRBJ2-5
CASSFPGTGGETQYF,TGTGCCAGCAGTTTCCCCGGGACCGGGGGCGAGACCCAGTACTTC,TRBV5-4,-,TRBJ2-5
CASSLGQGAFQAGELFF,TGCGCCAGCAGTCTCGGACAGGGGGCTTTTCAAGCCGGGGAGCTGTTTTTT,TRBV5-1,TRBD1,TRBJ2-2
CARTPGQGGQPQHF,TGTGCCAGGACGCCTGGACAGGGCGGTCAGCCCCAGCATTTT,TRBV6-7,TRBD1,TRBJ1-5
CASSPRLYSNQPQHF,TGTGCCAGCAGCCCTAGACTGTATAGCAATCAGCCCCAGCATTTT,TRBV28,-,TRBJ1-5
CASRSESLNQPQHF,TGTGCCAGCAGATCCGAGAGCCTCAATCAGCCCCAGCATTTT,TRBV6-6,-,TRBJ1-5
CASSLVSAGGPIEFF,TGTGCCAGCAGCTTAGTTTCAGCGGGAGGGCCTATCGAGTTCTTC,TRBV7-8,TRBD2,TRBJ2-1
CASSPTSGRHNEQFF,TGTGCCAGCAGTCCGACTAGCGGGAGGCACAATGAGCAGTTCTTC,TRBV11-2,TRBD2,TRBJ2-1
CASSFLEVTGELFF,TGTGCCAGCAGCTTCCTTGAGGTTACCGGGGAGCTGTTTTTT,TRBV7-9,-,TRBJ2-2